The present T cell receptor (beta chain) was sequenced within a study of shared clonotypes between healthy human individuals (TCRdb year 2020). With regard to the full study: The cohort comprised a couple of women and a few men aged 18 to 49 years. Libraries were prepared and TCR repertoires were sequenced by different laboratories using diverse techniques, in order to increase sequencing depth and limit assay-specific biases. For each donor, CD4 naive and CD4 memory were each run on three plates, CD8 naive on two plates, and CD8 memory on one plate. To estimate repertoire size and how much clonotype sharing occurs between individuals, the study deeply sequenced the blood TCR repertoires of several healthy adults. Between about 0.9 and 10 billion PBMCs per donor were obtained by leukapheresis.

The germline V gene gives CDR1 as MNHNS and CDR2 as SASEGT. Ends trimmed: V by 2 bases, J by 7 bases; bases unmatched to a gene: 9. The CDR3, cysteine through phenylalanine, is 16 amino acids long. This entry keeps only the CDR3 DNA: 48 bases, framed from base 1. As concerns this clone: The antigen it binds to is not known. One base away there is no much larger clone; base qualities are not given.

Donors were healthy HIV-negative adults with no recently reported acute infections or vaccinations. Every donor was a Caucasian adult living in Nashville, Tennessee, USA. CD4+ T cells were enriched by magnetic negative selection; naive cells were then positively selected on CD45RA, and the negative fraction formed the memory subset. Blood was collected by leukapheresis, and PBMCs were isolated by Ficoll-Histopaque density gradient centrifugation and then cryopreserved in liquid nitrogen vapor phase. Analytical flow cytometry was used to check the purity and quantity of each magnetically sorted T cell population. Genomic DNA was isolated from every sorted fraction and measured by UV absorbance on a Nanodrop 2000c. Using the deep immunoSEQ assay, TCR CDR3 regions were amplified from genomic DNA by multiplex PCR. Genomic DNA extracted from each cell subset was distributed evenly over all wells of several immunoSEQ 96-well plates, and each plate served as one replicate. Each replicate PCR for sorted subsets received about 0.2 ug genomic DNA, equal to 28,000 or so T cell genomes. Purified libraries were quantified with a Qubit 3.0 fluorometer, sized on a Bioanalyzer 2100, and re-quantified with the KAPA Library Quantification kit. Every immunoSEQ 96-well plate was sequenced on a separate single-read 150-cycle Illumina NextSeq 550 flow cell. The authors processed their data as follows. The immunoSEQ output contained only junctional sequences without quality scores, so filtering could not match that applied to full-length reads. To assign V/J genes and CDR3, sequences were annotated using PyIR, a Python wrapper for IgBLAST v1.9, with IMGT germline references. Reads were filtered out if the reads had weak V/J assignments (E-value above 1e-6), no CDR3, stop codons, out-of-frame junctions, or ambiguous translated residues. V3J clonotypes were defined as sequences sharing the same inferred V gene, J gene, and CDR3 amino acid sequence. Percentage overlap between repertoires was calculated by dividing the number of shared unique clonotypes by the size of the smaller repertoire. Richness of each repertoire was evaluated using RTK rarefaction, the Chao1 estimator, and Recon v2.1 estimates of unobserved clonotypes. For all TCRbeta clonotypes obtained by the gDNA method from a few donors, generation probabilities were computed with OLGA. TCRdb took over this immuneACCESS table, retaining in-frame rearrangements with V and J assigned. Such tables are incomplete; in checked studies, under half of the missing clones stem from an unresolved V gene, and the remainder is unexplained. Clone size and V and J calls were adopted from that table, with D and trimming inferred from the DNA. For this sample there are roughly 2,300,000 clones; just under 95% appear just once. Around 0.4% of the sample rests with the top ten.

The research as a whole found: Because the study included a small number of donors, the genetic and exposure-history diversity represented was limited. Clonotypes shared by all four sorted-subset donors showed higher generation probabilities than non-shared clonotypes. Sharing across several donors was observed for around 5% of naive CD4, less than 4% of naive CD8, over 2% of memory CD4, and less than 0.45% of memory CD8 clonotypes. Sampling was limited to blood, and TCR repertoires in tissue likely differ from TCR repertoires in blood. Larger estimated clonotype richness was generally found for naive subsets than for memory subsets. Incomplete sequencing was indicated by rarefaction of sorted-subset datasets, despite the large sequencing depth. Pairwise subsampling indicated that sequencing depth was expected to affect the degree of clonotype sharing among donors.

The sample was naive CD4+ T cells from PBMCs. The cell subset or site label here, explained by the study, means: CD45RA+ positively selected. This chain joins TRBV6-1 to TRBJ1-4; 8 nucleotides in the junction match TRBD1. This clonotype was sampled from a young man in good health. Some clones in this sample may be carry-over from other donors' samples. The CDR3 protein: CASSEPPQGVGEKLFF. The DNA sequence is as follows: TGTGCCAGCAGTGAACCACCACAGGGGGTGGGTGAAAAACTGTTTTTT.